This T cell receptor beta chain was recorded in a study of T cell responses to AZD1222 COVID-19 vaccine. Broader study findings: Unmutated variant regions are reportedly the target of nearly half of TCRs that are spike-specific. Females outnumbered males among donors, who were mostly white British; clonal diversity was possibly underestimated. Among those given AZD1222, only 5 to 7 were seropositive at baseline.

Libraries were prepared by immunoSEQ multiplex PCR; TCRdb keeps only in-frame clonotypes and omits some of them. The sample records 95,000 or so clones, 85% to 90% being singletons. Germline loops: CDR1 MGHRA, CDR2 YSYEKL. The CDR3 totals 18 residues. Trimming shortened V by 4 bases and J by 0 bases, and 19 bases separated the two germline ends. Note on this clone: As yet, its antigen is unknown.

The receptor was derived from an adult in good health. V gene TRBV4-1 combines with J gene TRBJ1-3, with D possibly matching TRBD1 (6 bases). Sequenced here: peripheral blood, sampled on day 0 of AZD1222 vaccination. The CDR3 loop reads CASSLRPKGTNSGNTIYF. The CDR3, as DNA: TGCGCCAGCAGCCTACGCCCCAAAGGGACAAACTCTGGAAACACCATATATTTT.